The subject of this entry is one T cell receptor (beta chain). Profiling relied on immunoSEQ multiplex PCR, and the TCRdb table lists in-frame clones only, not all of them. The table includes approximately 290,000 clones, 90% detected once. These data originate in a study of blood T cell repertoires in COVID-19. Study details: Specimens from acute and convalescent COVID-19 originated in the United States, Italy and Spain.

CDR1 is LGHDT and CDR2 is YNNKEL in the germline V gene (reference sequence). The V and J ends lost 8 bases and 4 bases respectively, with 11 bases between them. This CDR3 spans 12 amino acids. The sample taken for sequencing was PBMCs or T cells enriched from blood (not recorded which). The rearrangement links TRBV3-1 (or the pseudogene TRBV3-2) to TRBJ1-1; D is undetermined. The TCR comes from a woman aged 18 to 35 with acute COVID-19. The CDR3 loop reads CASSRDFTEAFF. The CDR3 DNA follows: TGTGCCAGCTCACGGGATTTCACTGAAGCTTTCTTT.